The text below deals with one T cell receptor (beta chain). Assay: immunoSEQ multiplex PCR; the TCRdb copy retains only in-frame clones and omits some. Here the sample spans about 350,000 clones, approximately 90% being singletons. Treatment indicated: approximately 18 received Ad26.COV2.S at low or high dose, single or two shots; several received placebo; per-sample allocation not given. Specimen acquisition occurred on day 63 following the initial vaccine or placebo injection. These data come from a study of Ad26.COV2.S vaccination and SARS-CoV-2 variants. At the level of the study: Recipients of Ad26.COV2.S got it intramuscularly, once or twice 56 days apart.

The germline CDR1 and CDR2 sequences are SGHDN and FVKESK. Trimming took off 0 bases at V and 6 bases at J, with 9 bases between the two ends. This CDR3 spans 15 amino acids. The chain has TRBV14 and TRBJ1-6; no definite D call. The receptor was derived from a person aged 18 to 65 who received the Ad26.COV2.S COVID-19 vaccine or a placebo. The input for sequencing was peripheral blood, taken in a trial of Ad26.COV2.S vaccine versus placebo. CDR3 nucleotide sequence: TGTGCCAGCAGCCAAGATCTCACGGCTAATTCACCCCTCCACTTT. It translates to CASSQDLTANSPLHF.